The 26 T cell receptor beta chains given below trace back to one sample, sequenced in a study of blood T cell repertoires in COVID-19. The method was immunoSEQ multiplex PCR; TCRdb's version includes in-frame clones alone and lacks a portion of them. The sample yields 200,000 or so clones, roughly four fifths seen once. Sequencing used peripheral blood. Source of these receptors: a human donor with acute or convalescent COVID-19. The donor label of this sample is uncertain.

The chain carries TRBV5-1 and TRBJ2-2; no firm D call. The germline V and J ends were trimmed by 3 bases and 9 bases, with 15 bases remaining between them. Germline CDR1 reads SGHRS; CDR2 reads YFSETQ. CDR3 length: 14 amino acids. In DNA form, the CDR3 reads TGCGCCAGCAGCTCTGGAGTTGGCGTCCGGGAGCTGTTTTTT. It codes for CASSSGVGVRELFF.

The chain recombines TRBV7-9 with TRBJ2-6, with 8 positions matching TRBD1. CDR3 size: 16 residues. Per germline, CDR1 SEHNR and CDR2 FQNEAQ (reference sequence). V was clipped by 4 bases and J by 0 bases; unmatched bases: 2. The CDR3 coding sequence is TGTGCCAGCAGCTGGGACAGGCCCTCTGGGGCCAACGTCCTGACTTTC. The encoded protein is CASSWDRPSGANVLTF.

This sequence joins TRBV6-1 and TRBJ1-4; TRBD1 might be the D (6 bases). Trimming left V 1 base short and J 8 bases short, with 14 bases between. Germline V gives CDR1 MNHNS, CDR2 SASEGT. This CDR3 is 15 amino acids long. CDR3 amino acids: CASSEGLGGREKLFF. The CDR3 DNA reads as TGTGCCAGCAGTGAAGGTTTAGGGGGTAGAGAAAAACTGTTTTTT.

CDR3 DNA: TGTGCCACCAGCAGACGCCCAGCGGGCGCTATAACCGAGCAGTACTTC. Amino acids: CATSRRPAGAITEQYF. The chain recombines TRBV15 with TRBJ2-7, with a weak D call TRBD2 (6 bases). The germline V gene encodes CDR1 LNHNV and CDR2 YYDKDF (reference sequence). This CDR3 is 16 amino acids long. Trimming cost V 2 bases and J 6 bases, with 20 bases left between them.

Notes on this clone: Other nucleotide sequences in the sample specify the same CDR3. CDR3 coding DNA: TGTGCCAGCAGTTATGAAGGACAGAACTCCTACGAGCAGTACTTC. It yields the protein CASSYEGQNSYEQYF. The chain is built from TRBV6-6 and TRBJ2-7; perhaps TRBD1 as D (6 bases). CDR1 and CDR2 from the germline V gene are MNHNY and SVGAGI (reference sequence). V gave up 3 bases and J gave up 0 bases, with 12 bases separating them. The CDR3 totals 15 residues.

This clone has a handful of counts. V usage is TRBV4-1 and J usage is TRBJ1-6, with TRBD1 identical over 10 bases. V gave up 4 bases and J gave up 7 bases; unmatched junction bases: 4. Germline V gives CDR1 MGHRA, CDR2 YSYEKL. This CDR3 spans 15 amino acids. CDR3 coding DNA: TGCGCCAGCAGCCCAACGACAGGGGGCAATTCACCCCTCCACTTT. Amino acid sequence: CASSPTTGGNSPLHF.

This chain joins TRBV7-2 and TRBJ1-3, with 8 nucleotides matching TRBD1. The V gene end was trimmed by 1 base and the J gene end by 0 bases; junction bases not matched to a gene: 5. The CDR3 length is 17 residues. Germline loops: CDR1 SGHTA, CDR2 FQGNSA. The CDR3 sequence: CASSLVAGGGSGNTIYF. The CDR3 DNA reads TGTGCCAGCAGCTTAGTGGCAGGGGGCGGCTCTGGAAACACCATATATTTT.

A single count supports this clone. This chain joins TRBV14 and TRBJ2-3; TRBD1 aligns across 7 bases. V lost 6 bases to trimming and J lost 2 bases; unmatched junction nucleotides: 8. CDR3 size: 15 residues. The V gene's germline CDR1 is SGHDN and CDR2 FVKESK. CDR3 coding DNA: TGTGCCAGCAGTCGAAGGGGGCCGTCCACAGATACGCAGTATTTT. It is translated as CASSRRGPSTDTQYF.

This chain joins TRBV7-9 and TRBJ2-7, with a possible D match to TRBD1 (6 bases). There are 13 residues in the CDR3. V lost 8 bases and J 3 bases, leaving 14 bases between the germline ends. Germline CDR1 and CDR2: SEHNR and FQNEAQ (reference sequence). CDR3 in DNA: TGTGCCAGCGTAGGAGGCAGGGGCTACGAGCAGTACTTC. Translating gives CASVGGRGYEQYF. Based on the CDR3 plus reference TRBV7-9 and TRBJ2-7, the full variable domain is DTGVSQNPRHKITKRGQNVTFRCDPISEHNRLYWYRQTLGQGPEFLTYFQNEAQLEKSRLLSDRFSAERPKGSFSTLEIQRTEQGDSAMYLCASVGGRGYEQYFGPGTRLTVT.

The V and J genes are TRBV5-5 and TRBJ1-1; 10 positions match TRBD1. After removal of 3 bases from V and 5 bases from J, the junction contained 10 bases not matched to a gene. The germline V gene encodes CDR1 SGHKS and CDR2 YYEKEE (reference sequence). The CDR3 consists of 16 residues. The CDR3 DNA follows: TGTGCCAGCAGCTCCGGGACAGGGGAGGCGAGGACTGAAGCTTTCTTT. This sequence encodes CASSSGTGEARTEAFF. Full variable domain (outside the CDR3, taken from reference TRBV5-5 and TRBJ1-1): DAGVTQSPTHLIKTRGQQVTLRCSPISGHKSVSWYQQVLGQGPQFIFQYYEKEERGRGNFPDRFSARQFPNYSSELNVNALLLGDSALYLCASSSGTGEARTEAFFGQGTRLTVV.

The V gene is TRBV4-1, the J gene TRBJ2-1; D not resolved. V shed 1 base and J shed 0 bases, with 10 bases lying between them. Per germline, CDR1 MGHRA and CDR2 YSYEKL. CDR3 size: 16 residues. The CDR3 region has the DNA TGCGCCAGCAGCCAAGCCCCCTTGAGCTCCTACAATGAGCAGTTCTTC. Its protein is CASSQAPLSSYNEQFF.

V usage is TRBV6-5 and J usage is TRBJ1-2, with D unresolved. This CDR3 has 15 residues. Trimming took off 2 bases at V and 2 bases at J, with 12 bases between the two ends. Germline CDR1 and CDR2: MNHEY and SVGAGI. CDR3 sequence: CASSYEGVGNYGYTF. CDR3 DNA: TGTGCCAGCAGTTACGAGGGCGTTGGCAACTATGGCTACACCTTC.

The chain couples TRBV11-2 to TRBJ1-1; 12 nucleotides agree with TRBD1. There are 16 residues in the CDR3. Germline trimming cut 3 bases from V and 4 bases from J; bases unmatched to any gene: 6. The V gene's germline CDR1 is SGHAT and CDR2 FQNNGV. CDR3 amino acids: CASSLRDRGRGTEAFF. CDR3 DNA: TGTGCCAGCAGCTTGAGGGACAGGGGGCGCGGCACTGAAGCTTTCTTT. The full variable domain, its missing parts supplied by reference TRBV11-2 and TRBJ1-1, is EAGVAQSPRYKIIEKRQSVAFWCNPISGHATLYWYQQILGQGPKLLIQFQNNGVVDDSQLPKDRFSAERLKGVDSTLKIQPAKLEDSAVYLCASSLRDRGRGTEAFFGQGTRLTVV.

This clone was found once. The J gene is TRBJ1-1, the V gene TRBV7-3; 7 bases fit TRBD1. V was clipped by 5 bases and J by 13 bases; unmatched bases: 10. Per germline, CDR1 SGHTA and CDR2 FQGTGA. CDR3 length: 12 residues. In nucleotides, the CDR3 is TGTGCCAGCAGCCGGGACAGCCGAGTAGTTTTCTTT. It specifies CASSRDSRVVFF.

The rearrangement uses TRBV6-1 and TRBJ1-1, with D tentatively TRBD1 (5 bases). V was clipped by 2 bases and J by 0 bases, with 10 bases between them. The CDR3 loop spans 15 amino acids. Germline values: CDR1 MNHNS, CDR2 SASEGT. CDR3 region: CASSERRQLNTEAFF. CDR3 in DNA: TGTGCCAGCAGTGAACGGCGACAGTTGAACACTGAAGCTTTCTTT.

The chain couples TRBV3-1 (or the pseudogene TRBV3-2) to TRBJ2-2; weak D call: TRBD1 (6 bases). V lost 4 bases and J lost 4, with 16 bases in between. Germline assignment: CDR1 LGHDT and CDR2 YNNKEL (reference sequence). The CDR3 covers 16 residues. CDR3 in DNA: TGTGCCAGCAGCCGTCGAGGGGGTCTTGGCACCGGGGAGCTGTTTTTT. Its protein is CASSRRGGLGTGELFF.

V and J are TRBV7-3 and TRBJ2-7; a weak D match, TRBD1 (6 bases). The V gene's germline CDR1 is SGHTA and CDR2 FQGTGA. V shed 1 base and J shed 6 bases, with 10 bases lying between them. The CDR3 has 13 amino acids. Here the CDR3 reads CASSLRDTGEQYF. The CDR3 DNA follows: TGTGCCAGCAGCTTAAGGGACACAGGCGAGCAGTACTTC.

The CDR3 loop reads CASSLRQGHPEAFF. The DNA for the CDR3 is TGTGCCAGCAGTCTTCGACAGGGACACCCTGAAGCTTTCTTT. This chain uses TRBV28 with TRBJ1-1; TRBD1 agrees at 7 bases. CDR1 is MDHEN and CDR2 is SYDVKM in the germline V gene. The V gene end was trimmed by 5 bases and the J gene end by 6 bases; junction bases not matched to a gene: 9. The length of the CDR3 is 14 residues. The full variable domain, rest sourced from reference TRBV28 and TRBJ1-1, is DVKVTQSSRYLVKRTGEKVFLECVQDMDHENMFWYRQDPGLGLRLIYFSYDVKMKEKGDIPEGYSVSREKKERFSLILESASTNQTSMYLCASSLRQGHPEAFFGQGTRLTVV.

This clone is a singleton in its sample. The same CDR3 is also encoded by other DNA sequences in this sample. The chain combines TRBV12-3 or TRBV12-4 with TRBJ2-7; 9 bases agree with TRBD1. V gave up 5 bases and J gave up 5 bases; unmatched junction bases: 4. The CDR3 contains 13 residues. In nucleotides, the CDR3 is TGTGCCAGCAGTCCAACAGGGGGCCACGAGCAGTACTTC. Translating it yields CASSPTGGHEQYF.

The chain links TRBV6-5 to TRBJ1-5, with D possibly TRBD1 on 5 matching bases. The CDR3 extends over 11 amino acids. V lost 6 bases, J lost 15 bases, and 15 bases lay in between. Germline loops: CDR1 MNHEY, CDR2 SVGAGI. CDR3 in DNA: TGTGCCAGCAGGGAGGGGTCCCGTCGGCATTTT. Translated, it gives CASREGSRRHF.

V is TRBV6-5 and J is TRBJ2-1; maybe TRBD2 (6 bases). CDR3 size: 14 residues. Per germline, CDR1 MNHEY and CDR2 SVGAGI. V lost 4 bases, J lost 6 bases, and 13 bases lay in between. Written as DNA, the CDR3 is TGTGCCAGCAGTTCCGGGAGTTTCGGCAATGAGCAGTTCTTC. Its translation: CASSSGSFGNEQFF.

This clone was found once. This chain uses TRBV7-9 with TRBJ2-1; 12 nucleotides align to TRBD2. CDR3 length: 15 residues. Germline-derived CDR1 and CDR2 are SEHNR and FQNEAQ (reference sequence). Germline trimming cut 7 bases from V and 9 bases from J; bases unmatched to any gene: 10. CDR3 loop: CASKSLAGGPGEQFF. The CDR3 nucleotides are TGTGCCAGCAAATCTCTAGCGGGAGGGCCTGGTGAGCAGTTCTTC.

The chain employs TRBV24-1 and TRBJ1-5, with 7 bases identical to TRBD1. The CDR3 loop spans 17 amino acids. The germline gives CDR1 KGHDR, CDR2 SFDVKD. V was clipped by 5 bases and J by 0 bases; unmatched bases: 9. The CDR3 sequence: CATSVWGTDDSNQPQHF. The CDR3, as DNA: TGTGCCACCAGTGTCTGGGGGACAGATGATAGCAATCAGCCCCAGCATTTT.

The gene calls are TRBV27 and TRBJ2-1; perhaps TRBD2 as D (6 bases). V lost 3 bases and J 0 bases, leaving 15 bases between the germline ends. The CDR3 has 17 residues. Germline CDR1 and CDR2: MNHEY and SMNVEV (reference sequence). This CDR3 is CASSLGLGLSSYNEQFF. CDR3 in DNA: TGTGCCAGCAGTTTGGGCCTGGGACTGAGCTCCTACAATGAGCAGTTCTTC.

A few counts support this clone. The gene calls are TRBV3-1 (or the pseudogene TRBV3-2) and TRBJ2-7, with TRBD2 identical over 8 bases. J lost 6 bases, V lost 3 bases, and 7 bases had no gene match. Germline loops: CDR1 LGHDT, CDR2 YNNKEL (reference sequence). This CDR3 has 14 amino acids. CDR3 residues: CASSQGLVLSEQYF. CDR3 DNA sequence: TGTGCCAGCAGCCAGGGACTAGTTCTAAGCGAGCAGTACTTC.

This clone has only one observation. The chain uses TRBV7-3 and TRBJ2-1; D is possibly TRBD2 (6 bases). Looked up from germline, CDR1 is SGHTA and CDR2 is FQGTGA. The V end was cut by 2 bases, the J end by 3 bases, with 8 bases between. There are 14 residues in the CDR3. In nucleotides, the CDR3 is TGTGCCAGCAGCTTAGGGGACTTCTACAATGAGCAGTTCTTC. Its protein product is CASSLGDFYNEQFF.